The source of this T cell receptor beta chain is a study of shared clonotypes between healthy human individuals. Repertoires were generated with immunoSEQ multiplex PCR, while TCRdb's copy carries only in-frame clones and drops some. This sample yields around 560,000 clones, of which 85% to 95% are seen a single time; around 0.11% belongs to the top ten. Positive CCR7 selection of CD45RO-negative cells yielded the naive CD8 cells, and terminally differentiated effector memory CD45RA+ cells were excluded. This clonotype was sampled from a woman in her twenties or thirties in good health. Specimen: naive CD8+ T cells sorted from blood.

DNA of the CDR3: TGCAGCGTTGAAGATCTGGGACTAGCGATAGATACGCAGTATTTT. It encodes CSVEDLGLAIDTQYF. The J gene is TRBJ2-3, the V gene TRBV29-1, with TRBD2 identical over 10 bases. The CDR3 length is 15 residues. The germline gives CDR1 SQVTM, CDR2 ANQGSEA. V trimming: 0 bases; J trimming: 5 bases; junction bases outside the gene matches: 5.